What follows describes a single T cell receptor beta chain. The antigen remains unidentified. CDR1 and CDR2 from the germline V gene are KGHSH and LQKENI. CDR3 length: 16 amino acids. V dropped 2 bases and J dropped 2; count of bases not matched to a gene: 8. Sample treatment: roughly 11-day PBMC culture with coronavirus spike peptide pools or control peptides (ViraFEST assay). Every well contained over 1.5 million PBMCs, which were grown with 10 IU/ml IL-2 and roughly 10 ug/ml peptide pools. Cultured CD4+ T cells had their DNA profiled by the Oncomine TCR Beta short-read assay. Using its own MiXCR run on the PCR reads, TCRdb lists one record per CDR3 protein. The sample gives 7,700 or so distinct CDR3 sequences, about 20% of which show up once; 20% to 25% is in the top ten. The data are from a study of vaccination and CD4 T cells after COVID-19. Study-level background: The post-COVID sampling time was a median about 100 days after diagnosis, ranging from 35 to 161. Study-wide results and caveats: Convalescent patient numbers were relatively low, with no early post-infection timepoints. Analysis of convalescent patients found that 304 of 307 vaccine-specific clones were spike mono-reactive.

This receptor was taken from a human donor who had recovered from COVID-19. V and J are TRBV18 and TRBJ2-7, with TRBD1 matching 8 bases. Here the sequenced sample was CD4+ T cells from blood, cultured in vitro, taken after SARS-CoV-2 vaccination. The chain's CDR3 is CASSPSSGTGTYEQYF. CDR3 bases: TGTGCCAGCTCACCATCTTCCGGGACAGGCACCTACGAGCAGTACTTC.